This T cell receptor (beta chain) was sequenced in a study of shared clonotypes between healthy human individuals. Findings and caveats of the study: Larger richness was generally estimated for naive than memory subsets. Deeper or shallower sequencing was expected to change how clonotypes are shared among donors.

In germline, CDR1 is SGHNT, CDR2 YYREEE (reference sequence). CDR3 length: 12 residues. Deletions cut 2 bases from V and 7 bases from J, with 9 bases between. In the case of this clone: Its matching antigen is unknown.

In replicate PCRs of sorted subsets, about 220 ng DNA, approximately 28,000 T cell genomes, was used. Measured with immunoSEQ multiplex PCR; TCRdb has only the in-frame clones, and not every one. The sample consists of over 2 million clones, around 95% of them appearing once. The origin of this receptor is a young man in good health. The V call is TRBV5-4, the J call TRBJ1-1; D call uncertain. Sample: naive CD4+ T cells sorted from blood. This sample's subset: CD45RA+ positively selected. The CDR3 protein is CASSFDQVEAFF. The CDR3 coding sequence is TGTGCCAGCAGCTTCGACCAGGTTGAAGCTTTCTTT.